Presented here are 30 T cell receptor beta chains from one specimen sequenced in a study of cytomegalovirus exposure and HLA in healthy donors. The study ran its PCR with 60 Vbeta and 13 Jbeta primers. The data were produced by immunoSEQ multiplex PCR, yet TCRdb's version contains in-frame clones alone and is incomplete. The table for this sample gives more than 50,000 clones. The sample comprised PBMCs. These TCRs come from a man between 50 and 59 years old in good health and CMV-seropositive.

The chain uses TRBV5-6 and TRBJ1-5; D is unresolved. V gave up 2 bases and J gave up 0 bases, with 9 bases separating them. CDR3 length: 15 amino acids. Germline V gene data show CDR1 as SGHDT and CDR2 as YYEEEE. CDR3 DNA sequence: TGTGCCAGCAGCTTCCGGGGTTATAGCAATCAGCCCCAGCATTTT. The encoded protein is CASSFRGYSNQPQHF.

The CDR3 DNA reads as TGTGCCAGTAGCCTCACAGGGGGCGGAACCGGGGAGCTGTTTTTT. Translating gives CASSLTGGGTGELFF. The chain recombines TRBV19 with TRBJ2-2; 9 nucleotides match TRBD1. The length of the CDR3 is 15 residues. CDR1 is LNHDA, CDR2 SQIVND, per germline (reference sequence). V shed 6 bases, J shed 5 bases, and the junction held 7 bases outside the gene matches.

CDR3 residues: CASSPLSSYEQYF. The CDR3 coding sequence is TGCGCCAGCAGCCCCCTGAGCTCCTACGAGCAGTACTTC. This chain joins TRBV5-1 and TRBJ2-7; D gene uncertain. Germline CDR1 and CDR2: SGHRS and YFSETQ. CDR3 size: 13 residues. Trimming removed 4 bases from V and 0 bases from J, with 8 bases in between.

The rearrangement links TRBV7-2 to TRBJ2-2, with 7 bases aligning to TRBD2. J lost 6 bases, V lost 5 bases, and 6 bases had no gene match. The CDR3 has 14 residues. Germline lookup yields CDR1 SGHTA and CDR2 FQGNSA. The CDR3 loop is CASSLGGSAGELFF. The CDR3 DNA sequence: TGTGCCAGCAGCCTGGGGGGGTCGGCCGGGGAGCTGTTTTTT.

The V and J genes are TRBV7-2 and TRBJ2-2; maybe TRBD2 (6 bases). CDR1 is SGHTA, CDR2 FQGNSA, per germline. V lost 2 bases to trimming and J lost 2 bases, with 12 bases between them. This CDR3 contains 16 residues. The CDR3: CASSLRETTNTGELFF. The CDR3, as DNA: TGTGCCAGCAGCTTACGGGAGACAACCAACACCGGGGAGCTGTTTTTT.

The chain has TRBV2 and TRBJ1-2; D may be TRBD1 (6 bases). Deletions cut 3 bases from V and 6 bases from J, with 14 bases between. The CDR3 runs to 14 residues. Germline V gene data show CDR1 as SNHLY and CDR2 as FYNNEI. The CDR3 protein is CASSDTQGFHGYTF. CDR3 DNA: TGTGCCAGCAGTGATACGCAGGGGTTCCATGGCTACACCTTC.

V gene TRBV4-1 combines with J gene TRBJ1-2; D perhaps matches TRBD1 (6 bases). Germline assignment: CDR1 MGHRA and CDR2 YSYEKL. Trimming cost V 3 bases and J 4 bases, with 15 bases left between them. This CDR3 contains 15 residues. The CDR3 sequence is CASSHSIGQPYGYTF. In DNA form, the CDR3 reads TGCGCCAGCAGCCACTCGATAGGACAGCCCTATGGCTACACCTTC.

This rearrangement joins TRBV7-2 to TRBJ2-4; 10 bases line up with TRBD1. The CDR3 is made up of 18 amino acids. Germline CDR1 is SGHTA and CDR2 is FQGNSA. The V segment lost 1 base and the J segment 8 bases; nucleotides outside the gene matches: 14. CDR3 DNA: TGTGCCAGCAGCTTAGAGGCTCGGGGGGTGGGGACAGGGGACATTCAGTACTTC. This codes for CASSLEARGVGTGDIQYF.

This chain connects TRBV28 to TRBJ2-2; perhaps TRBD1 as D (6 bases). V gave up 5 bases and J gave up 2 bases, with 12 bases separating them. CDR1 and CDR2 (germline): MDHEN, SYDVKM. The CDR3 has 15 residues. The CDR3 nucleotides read TGTGCCAGCAGTGATGCAGGGGTCAACACCGGGGAGCTGTTTTTT. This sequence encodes CASSDAGVNTGELFF.

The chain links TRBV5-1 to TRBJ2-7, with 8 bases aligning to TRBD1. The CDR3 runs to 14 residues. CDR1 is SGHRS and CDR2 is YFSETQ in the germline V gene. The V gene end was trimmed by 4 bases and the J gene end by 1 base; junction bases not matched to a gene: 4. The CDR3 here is CASSLDRVSYEQYF. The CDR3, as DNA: TGCGCCAGCAGCCTGGACAGGGTGTCCTACGAGCAGTACTTC.

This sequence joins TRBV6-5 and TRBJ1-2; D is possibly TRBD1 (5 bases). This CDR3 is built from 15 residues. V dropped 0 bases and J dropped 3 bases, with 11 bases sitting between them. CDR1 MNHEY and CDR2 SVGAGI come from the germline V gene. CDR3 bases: TGTGCCAGCAGTTACTCGACTTGGGGGGACTATGGCTACACCTTC. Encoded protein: CASSYSTWGDYGYTF.

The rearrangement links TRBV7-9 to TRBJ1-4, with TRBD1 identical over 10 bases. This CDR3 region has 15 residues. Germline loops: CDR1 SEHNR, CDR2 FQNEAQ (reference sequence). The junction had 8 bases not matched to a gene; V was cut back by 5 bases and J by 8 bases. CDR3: CASSTTRDRGEKLFF. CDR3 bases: TGTGCCAGCAGCACAACCCGGGACAGGGGAGAAAAACTGTTTTTT.

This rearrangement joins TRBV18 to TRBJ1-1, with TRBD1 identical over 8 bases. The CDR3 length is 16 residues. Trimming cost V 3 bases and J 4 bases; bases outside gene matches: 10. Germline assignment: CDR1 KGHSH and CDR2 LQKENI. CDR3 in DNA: TGTGCCAGCTCACCCCAATCCCCAGGACAGGGCACTGAAGCTTTCTTT. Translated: CASSPQSPGQGTEAFF.

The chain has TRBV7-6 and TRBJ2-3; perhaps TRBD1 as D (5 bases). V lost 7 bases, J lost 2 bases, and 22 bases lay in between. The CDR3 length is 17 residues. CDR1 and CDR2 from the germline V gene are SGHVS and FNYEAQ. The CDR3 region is CASTSLLGQGSTDTQYF. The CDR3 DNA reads TGTGCCAGCACCTCCCTGCTGGGGCAGGGATCCACAGATACGCAGTATTTT.

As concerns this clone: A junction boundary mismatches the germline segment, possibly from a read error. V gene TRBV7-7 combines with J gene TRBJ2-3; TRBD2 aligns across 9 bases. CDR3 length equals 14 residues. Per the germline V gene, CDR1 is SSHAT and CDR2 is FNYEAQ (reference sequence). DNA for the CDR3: TGTGCTAGCAGTGCGGGGGGGGCAGGAGATACGCAGTATTTT. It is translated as CASSAGGAGDTQYF.

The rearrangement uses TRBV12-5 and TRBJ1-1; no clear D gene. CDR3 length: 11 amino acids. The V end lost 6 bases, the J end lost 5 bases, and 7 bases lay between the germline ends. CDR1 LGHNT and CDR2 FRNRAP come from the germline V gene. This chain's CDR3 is CASGSGTEAFF. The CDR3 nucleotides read TGTGCTAGTGGGAGTGGTACTGAAGCTTTCTTT.

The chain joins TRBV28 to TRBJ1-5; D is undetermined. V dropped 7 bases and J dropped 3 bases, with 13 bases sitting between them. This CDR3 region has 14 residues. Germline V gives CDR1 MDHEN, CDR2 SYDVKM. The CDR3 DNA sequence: TGTGCCAGCACCTGGAAGGAGATCAATCAGCCCCAGCATTTT. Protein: CASTWKEINQPQHF.

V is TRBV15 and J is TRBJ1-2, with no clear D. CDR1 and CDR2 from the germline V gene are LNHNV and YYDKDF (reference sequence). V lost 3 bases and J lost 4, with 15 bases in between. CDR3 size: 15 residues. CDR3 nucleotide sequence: TGTGCCACCAGCAGTCCCCAGACCGCAGGCTATGGCTACACCTTC. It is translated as CATSSPQTAGYGYTF.

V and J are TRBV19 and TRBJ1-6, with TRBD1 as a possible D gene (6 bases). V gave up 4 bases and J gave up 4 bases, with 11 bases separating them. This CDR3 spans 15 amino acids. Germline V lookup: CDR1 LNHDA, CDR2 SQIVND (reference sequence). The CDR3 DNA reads TGTGCCAGTAGTAACCGGGACAAGTATAATTCACCCCTCCACTTT. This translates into CASSNRDKYNSPLHF.

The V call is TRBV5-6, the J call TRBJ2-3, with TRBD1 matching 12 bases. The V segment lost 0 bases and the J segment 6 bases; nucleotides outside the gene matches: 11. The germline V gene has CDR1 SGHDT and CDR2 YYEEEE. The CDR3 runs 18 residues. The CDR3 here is CASSLVWGQGATRDTQYF. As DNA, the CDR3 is TGTGCCAGCAGCTTGGTGTGGGGACAGGGGGCAACGAGGGATACGCAGTATTTT.

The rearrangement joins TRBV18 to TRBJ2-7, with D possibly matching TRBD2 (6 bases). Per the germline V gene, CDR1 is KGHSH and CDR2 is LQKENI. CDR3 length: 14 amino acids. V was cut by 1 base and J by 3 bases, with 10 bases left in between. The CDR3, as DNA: TGTGCCAGCTCACCACGACTAGACGACTACGAGCAGTACTTC. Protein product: CASSPRLDDYEQYF.

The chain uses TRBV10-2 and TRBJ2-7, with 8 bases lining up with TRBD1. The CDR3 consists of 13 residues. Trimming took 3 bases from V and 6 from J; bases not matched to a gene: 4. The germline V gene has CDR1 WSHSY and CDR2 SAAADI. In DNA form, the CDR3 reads TGCGCCAGCAGTGACCAAACAGGGGGCGAGCAGTACTTC. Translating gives CASSDQTGGEQYF.

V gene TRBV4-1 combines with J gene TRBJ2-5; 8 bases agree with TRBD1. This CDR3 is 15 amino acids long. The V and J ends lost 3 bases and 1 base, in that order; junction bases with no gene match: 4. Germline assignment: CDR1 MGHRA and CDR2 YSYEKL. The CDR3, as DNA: TGCGCCAGCAGCCAGGGGGACAGGACCCAAGAGACCCAGTACTTC. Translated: CASSQGDRTQETQYF.

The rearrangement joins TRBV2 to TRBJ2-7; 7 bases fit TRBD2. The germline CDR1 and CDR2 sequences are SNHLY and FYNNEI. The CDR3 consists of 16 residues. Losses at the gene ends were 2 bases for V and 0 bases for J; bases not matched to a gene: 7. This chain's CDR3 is CASSESRLAASYEQYF. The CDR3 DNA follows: TGTGCCAGCAGTGAAAGCAGGCTAGCGGCCTCCTACGAGCAGTACTTC.

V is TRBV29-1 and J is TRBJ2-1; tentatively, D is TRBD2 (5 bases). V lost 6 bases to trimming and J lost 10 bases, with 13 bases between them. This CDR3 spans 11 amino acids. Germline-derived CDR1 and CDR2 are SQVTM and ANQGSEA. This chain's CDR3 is CSVLNLAEQFF. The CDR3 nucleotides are TGCAGCGTCCTCAACTTAGCGGAGCAGTTCTTC.

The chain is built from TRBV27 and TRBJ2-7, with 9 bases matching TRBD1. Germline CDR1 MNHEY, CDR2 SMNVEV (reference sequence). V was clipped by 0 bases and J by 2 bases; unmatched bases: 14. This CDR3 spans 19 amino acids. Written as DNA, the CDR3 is TGTGCCAGCAGTTTATCGATGGTAGTGGGGACAGGGTCCGCCTACGAGCAGTACTTC. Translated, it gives CASSLSMVVGTGSAYEQYF.

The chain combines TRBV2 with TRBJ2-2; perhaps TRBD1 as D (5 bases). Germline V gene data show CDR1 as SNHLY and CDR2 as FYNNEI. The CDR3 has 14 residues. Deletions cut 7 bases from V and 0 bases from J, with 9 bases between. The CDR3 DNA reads TGTGCCAGCAATTCGGACACGAACACCGGGGAGCTGTTTTTT. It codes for CASNSDTNTGELFF.

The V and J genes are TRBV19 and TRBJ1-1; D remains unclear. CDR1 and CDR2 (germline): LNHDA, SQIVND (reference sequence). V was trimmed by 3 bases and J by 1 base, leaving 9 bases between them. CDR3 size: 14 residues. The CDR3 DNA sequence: TGTGCCAGTAGTATGTTGGAGGGGAACACTGAAGCTTTCTTT. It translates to CASSMLEGNTEAFF.

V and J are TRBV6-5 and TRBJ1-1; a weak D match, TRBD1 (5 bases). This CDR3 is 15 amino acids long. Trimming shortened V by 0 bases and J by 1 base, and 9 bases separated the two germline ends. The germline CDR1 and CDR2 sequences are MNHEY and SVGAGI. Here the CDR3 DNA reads TGTGCCAGCAGTTACTCGAATACAGGGAACACTGAAGCTTTCTTT. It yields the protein CASSYSNTGNTEAFF.

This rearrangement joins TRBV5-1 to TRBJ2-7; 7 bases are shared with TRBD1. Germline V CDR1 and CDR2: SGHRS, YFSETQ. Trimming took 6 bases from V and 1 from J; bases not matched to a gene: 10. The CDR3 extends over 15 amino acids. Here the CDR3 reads CASKTGLGKSYEQYF. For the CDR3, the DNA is TGCGCCAGCAAGACAGGGTTAGGGAAGTCCTACGAGCAGTACTTC.